These 32 T cell receptor beta chains were all obtained from the same sample, sequenced in a study of blood T cell repertoires in COVID-19. Generated by immunoSEQ multiplex PCR, the TCRdb table keeps only in-frame clones and is missing some. Counted here are fewer than 300,000 clones, about four fifths occurring once; the ten biggest clones make up about 15%. Sequencing input: peripheral blood. These receptors all stem from a person between 65 and 79 years old with COVID-19, enrolled during active disease.

A single count supports this clone. CDR3 sequence (DNA): TGCGCCAGCAGCACGGGGACTAGCGTTCAAGAGACCCAGTACTTC. Amino acid sequence: CASSTGTSVQETQYF. The chain carries TRBV5-1 and TRBJ2-5; 10 nucleotides line up with TRBD2. The ends lost 4 bases at V and 2 bases at J; junction bases unmatched: 5. The length of the CDR3 is 15 residues. CDR1 is SGHRS and CDR2 is YFSETQ in the germline V gene. The full variable domain, its missing parts supplied by reference TRBV5-1 and TRBJ2-5, is KAGVTQTPRYLIKTRGQQVTLSCSPISGHRSVSWYQQTPGQGLQFLFEYFSETQRNKGNFPGRFSGRQFSNSRSEMNVSTLELGDSALYLCASSTGTSVQETQYFGPGTRLLVL.

The V call is TRBV6-6, the J call TRBJ1-2; 10 bases are shared with TRBD1. The germline gives CDR1 MNHNY, CDR2 SVGAGI (reference sequence). The V gene end was trimmed by 8 bases and the J gene end by 6 bases; junction bases not matched to a gene: 9. The length of the CDR3 is 14 residues. As DNA, the CDR3 is TGTGCCAGCGACACTGGGACAGGGGTTAATGGCTACACCTTC. This sequence encodes CASDTGTGVNGYTF.

Only a few counts were recorded for this clone. The V call is TRBV7-2, the J call TRBJ2-3; 8 nucleotides agree with TRBD1. This CDR3 contains 14 residues. The trim removed 2 bases at V and 4 bases at J, leaving 2 bases unmatched. Germline V gene data show CDR1 as SGHTA and CDR2 as FQGNSA. The CDR3 DNA is TGTGCCAGCAGCTTACAGGGGGCGGCAGATACGCAGTATTTT. Encoded protein: CASSLQGAADTQYF.

This sequence joins TRBV28 and TRBJ1-6; 7 bases map to TRBD1. The junction had 11 bases not matched to a gene; V was cut back by 9 bases and J by 3 bases. Germline V CDR1 and CDR2: MDHEN, SYDVKM. CDR3 length: 16 residues. The chain's CDR3 is CASSWTGSGYNSPLHF. As DNA, the CDR3 is TGTGCCAGTTCATGGACAGGTTCGGGCTATAATTCACCCCTCCACTTT.

This clone is a singleton in its sample. This chain connects TRBV29-1 to TRBJ2-7; D perhaps matches TRBD1 (5 bases). The V gene lost 4 bases and the J gene lost 5 bases, with 9 bases spanning the gap. There are 11 residues in the CDR3. Germline CDR1 reads SQVTM; CDR2 reads ANQGSEA. Written as DNA, the CDR3 is TGCAGCGTTGGCAGGGTGGACGAGCAGTACTTC. This codes for CSVGRVDEQYF.

The chain couples TRBV5-6 to TRBJ2-7; 8 nucleotides align to TRBD1. The CDR3 runs 16 residues. Trimming cost V 2 bases and J 2 bases; bases outside gene matches: 9. Germline V gives CDR1 SGHDT, CDR2 YYEEEE. The CDR3 nucleotides read TGTGCCAGCAGCTTCTTTGGGGACAGGAGAGCCTACGAGCAGTACTTC. This translates into CASSFFGDRRAYEQYF.

The CDR3 region has the DNA TGTGCCAGCAGCGGAACAGACAGGGTGGAGGGGTATGGCTACACCTTC. Encoded protein: CASSGTDRVEGYGYTF. This chain connects TRBV9 to TRBJ1-2; 7 positions agree with TRBD1. The CDR3 is 16 residues long. The germline V gene has CDR1 SGDLS and CDR2 YYNGEE. V was pared by 3 bases and J by 5 bases, with 13 bases of the junction left unmatched.

The chain recombines TRBV2 with TRBJ2-7, with TRBD2 matching over 11 bases. Germline assignment: CDR1 SNHLY and CDR2 FYNNEI. The V and J ends lost 4 bases and 3 bases, in that order; junction bases with no gene match: 2. This CDR3 spans 14 amino acids. The CDR3 spells CASSGLAGHYEQYF. In DNA, the CDR3 is TGTGCCAGCAGTGGACTAGCGGGACACTACGAGCAGTACTTC.

V is TRBV9 and J is TRBJ2-3; 7 positions agree with TRBD2. The V gene's germline CDR1 is SGDLS and CDR2 YYNGEE. The ends lost 3 bases at V and 4 bases at J; junction bases unmatched: 14. This CDR3 comprises 17 residues. The CDR3 spells CASSAGLGGRGADTQYF. The CDR3 DNA reads TGTGCCAGCAGCGCAGGACTAGGCGGACGTGGAGCAGATACGCAGTATTTT.

With respect to this clone: This specimen includes other DNA sequences encoding the same CDR3. The chain has TRBV28 and TRBJ1-2, with D hard to call. This CDR3 contains 12 residues. CDR1 MDHEN and CDR2 SYDVKM come from the germline V gene. Between the trimmed V and J ends, which lost 3 bases and 4 bases, there was a span of 6 bases. The CDR3 spells CASSLGLYGYTF. The CDR3 coding sequence is TGTGCCAGCAGTTTGGGCCTCTATGGCTACACCTTC.

The chain uses TRBV7-6 and TRBJ2-1; D is perhaps TRBD2 (5 bases). From germline, CDR1 is SGHVS and CDR2 FNYEAQ. The CDR3 is 15 amino acids. V dropped 5 bases and J dropped 4 bases, with 15 bases sitting between them. For the CDR3, the DNA is TGTGCCAGCAGCAAACTAGTGGGCCCATACAATGAGCAGTTCTTC. Protein product: CASSKLVGPYNEQFF.

V and J are TRBV9 and TRBJ2-3; TRBD1 aligns across 9 bases. Losses at the gene ends were 4 bases for V and 3 bases for J; bases not matched to a gene: 9. The CDR3 covers 16 residues. Germline V lookup: CDR1 SGDLS, CDR2 YYNGEE. CDR3 sequence (DNA): TGTGCCAGCAGCACGGGACAGGGCGGGAGAACAGATACGCAGTATTTT. This translates into CASSTGQGGRTDTQYF.

V and J are TRBV6-5 and TRBJ2-3, with a tentative D call TRBD1 (5 bases). Germline CDR1 reads MNHEY; CDR2 reads SVGAGI. V lost 7 bases and J 0 bases, leaving 11 bases between the germline ends. The CDR3 has 14 amino acids. The CDR3 DNA is TGTGCCAGCAACAGACAGTCAAGCACAGATACGCAGTATTTT. This sequence encodes CASNRQSSTDTQYF.

The chain carries TRBV5-4 and TRBJ1-1; D is perhaps TRBD1 (5 bases). Trimming left V 0 bases short and J 3 bases short, with 12 bases between. The CDR3 extends over 15 amino acids. Germline assignment: CDR1 SGHNT and CDR2 YYREEE (reference sequence). As DNA, the CDR3 is TGTGCCAGCAGCTTGGGGGGTGCAGGGTACACTGAAGCTTTCTTT. Protein: CASSLGGAGYTEAFF.

The rearrangement joins TRBV3-1 (or the pseudogene TRBV3-2) to TRBJ2-3; 9 bases agree with TRBD1. V shed 6 bases and J 2 bases; nucleotides not matched to a gene: 12. This CDR3 region has 17 residues. CDR1 and CDR2 (germline): LGHDT, YNNKEL (reference sequence). In nucleotides, the CDR3 is TGTGCCAGCAGACGAGGAGGACAGGGGAGACCCACAGATACGCAGTATTTT. Its translation is CASRRGGQGRPTDTQYF.

The chain couples TRBV6-2 or TRBV6-3 to TRBJ2-1, with 7 bases lining up with TRBD1. CDR1 is MNHEY, CDR2 SVGEGT, per germline. V shed 0 bases, J shed 7 bases, and the junction held 3 bases outside the gene matches. The CDR3 spans 14 residues. CDR3 loop: CASSYSSGGNEQFF. The CDR3 nucleotides read TGTGCCAGCAGTTACTCCTCAGGGGGAAATGAGCAGTTCTTC.

This clone has just one count. The rearrangement joins TRBV28 to TRBJ1-3; TRBD1 aligns across 7 bases. From germline, CDR1 is MDHEN and CDR2 SYDVKM. The V gene end was trimmed by 5 bases and the J gene end by 1 base; junction bases not matched to a gene: 5. The CDR3 contains 15 residues. CDR3 sequence (DNA): TGTGCCAGCAGTCGACAGGGTGGTTCTGGAAACACCATATATTTT. This encodes CASSRQGGSGNTIYF.

The gene calls are TRBV10-3 and TRBJ2-3; D is ambiguous. CDR3 size: 13 residues. The V end lost 4 bases, the J end lost 6 bases, and 11 bases lay between the germline ends. The germline gives CDR1 ENHRY, CDR2 SYGVKD. CDR3 sequence reads: CAISAPAGDTQYF. Written as DNA, the CDR3 is TGTGCCATCAGTGCACCCGCCGGGGATACGCAGTATTTT.

The chain recombines TRBV2 with TRBJ2-7, with D unresolved. There are 10 residues in the CDR3. CDR1 and CDR2 from the germline V gene are SNHLY and FYNNEI. V gave up 2 bases and J gave up 9 bases, with 5 bases separating them. The chain's CDR3 is CASSEYVQYF. DNA of the CDR3: TGTGCCAGCAGTGAATATGTGCAGTACTTC.

This rearrangement joins TRBV6-5 to TRBJ1-1; 7 nucleotides line up with TRBD1. The CDR3 is made up of 14 amino acids. Germline CDR1 and CDR2: MNHEY and SVGAGI. Germline trimming cut 2 bases from V and 10 bases from J; bases unmatched to any gene: 10. CDR3 in DNA: TGTGCCAGCAGTTACGGCGAGGGGGCCGTATCAGCTTTCTTT. Translating gives CASSYGEGAVSAFF.

The rearrangement uses TRBV5-6 and TRBJ1-2, with 7 bases matching TRBD1. J lost 2 bases, V lost 2 bases, and 12 bases had no gene match. In germline, CDR1 is SGHDT, CDR2 YYEEEE. The CDR3 is 17 residues long. In DNA, the CDR3 is TGTGCCAGCAGCTTAAGCCGACAGGGTAGAGGGAACTATGGCTACACCTTC. This codes for CASSLSRQGRGNYGYTF.

J is TRBJ2-1 and V is TRBV28; tentatively, D is TRBD1 (5 bases). With 5 bases removed from V and 5 bases from J, the gap between germline ends came to 13 bases. The CDR3 spans 14 residues. Looked up from germline, CDR1 is MDHEN and CDR2 is SYDVKM. The CDR3: CASSLMGLDNEQFF. The CDR3 bases are TGTGCCAGCAGTCTCATGGGGCTAGACAATGAGCAGTTCTTC.

This chain links TRBV18 with TRBJ1-1; TRBD1 matches at 9 bases. Per germline, CDR1 KGHSH and CDR2 LQKENI. The V gene end was trimmed by 4 bases and the J gene end by 0 bases; junction bases not matched to a gene: 6. The CDR3 runs to 16 residues. This chain's CDR3 is CASSLHDRGVNTEAFF. CDR3 sequence (DNA): TGTGCCAGCTCACTACACGACAGGGGGGTGAACACTGAAGCTTTCTTT.

V and J are TRBV6-6 and TRBJ2-5; 8 bases agree with TRBD2. After removal of 2 bases from V and 4 bases from J, the junction contained 6 bases not matched to a gene. The CDR3 has 15 residues. Germline values: CDR1 MNHNY, CDR2 SVGAGI (reference sequence). CDR3 loop: CASSYGPGGRETQYF. CDR3 in DNA: TGTGCCAGCAGTTACGGGCCGGGGGGGCGAGAGACCCAGTACTTC.

This clone was observed a few times. CDR3 sequence: CASSLAAGVNTEAFF. As DNA, the CDR3 is TGTGCCAGCAGCTTAGCGGCGGGGGTGAACACTGAAGCTTTCTTT. The chain recombines TRBV7-6 with TRBJ1-1, with TRBD1 as a possible D gene (5 bases). The V gene lost 0 bases and the J gene lost 0 bases, with 8 bases spanning the gap. The CDR3 length is 15 residues. Germline values: CDR1 SGHVS, CDR2 FNYEAQ.

This clone has only a few counts. J is TRBJ1-1 and V is TRBV7-2; D not certain. Germline CDR1 is SGHTA and CDR2 is FQGNSA. The CDR3 is made up of 15 amino acids. Trimming removed 3 bases from V and 1 base from J, with 12 bases in between. CDR3: CASSFLRFQNTEAFF. The CDR3 nucleotides read TGTGCCAGCAGCTTTCTAAGATTCCAGAACACTGAAGCTTTCTTT.

This clone has only a few counts. The rearrangement uses TRBV13 and TRBJ2-7; 12 nucleotides agree with TRBD1. From germline, CDR1 is PRHDT and CDR2 FYEKMQ (reference sequence). V shed 1 base, J shed 6 bases, and the junction held 1 base outside the gene matches. The CDR3 is made up of 14 amino acids. Here the CDR3 DNA reads TGTGCCAGCAGCTTAGCGGGACAGGGGGCCGAGCAGTACTTC. It yields the protein CASSLAGQGAEQYF.

The chain has TRBV2 and TRBJ1-2; tentatively, D is TRBD1 (5 bases). The CDR3 length is 15 residues. The ends were cut back, 8 bases at V and 8 bases at J, with 24 bases in the middle. Germline CDR1 SNHLY, CDR2 FYNNEI. The CDR3 region is CASLGAGRGAWGYTF. The CDR3 DNA sequence: TGTGCCAGCCTTGGGGCCGGCCGCGGGGCTTGGGGCTACACCTTC.

V is TRBV28 and J is TRBJ1-6; 7 bases agree with TRBD1. The germline V gene has CDR1 MDHEN and CDR2 SYDVKM. J was trimmed by 6 bases and V by 6 bases; bases with no gene match: 8. This CDR3 is built from 15 residues. The chain's CDR3 is CASRIAGGSNSPLHF. DNA for the CDR3: TGTGCCAGCAGAATTGCAGGGGGGTCTAATTCACCCCTCCACTTT.

This clone has a handful of counts. The rearrangement links TRBV6-5 to TRBJ1-3; the match to TRBD1 covers 9 bases. J gave up 0 bases and V 8 bases, and 5 bases lay outside the gene matches. Germline CDR1 reads MNHEY; CDR2 reads SVGAGI. This CDR3 contains 15 residues. CDR3 in DNA: TGTGCCAGCGGGGGACAGGGTATCTCTGGAAACACCATATATTTT. Translation gives CASGGQGISGNTIYF.

The chain links TRBV6-5 to TRBJ2-1, with TRBD1 matching 9 bases. The CDR3 has 14 amino acids. The junction had 4 bases not matched to a gene; V was cut back by 5 bases and J by 5 bases. Looked up from germline, CDR1 is MNHEY and CDR2 is SVGAGI. CDR3: CASSRGQGNNEQFF. The CDR3 DNA follows: TGTGCCAGCAGTAGGGGACAGGGAAACAATGAGCAGTTCTTC.

The chain recombines TRBV12-3 or TRBV12-4 with TRBJ2-7; perhaps TRBD2 as D (6 bases). The CDR3 contains 13 residues. The V gene lost 6 bases and the J gene lost 3 bases, with 12 bases spanning the gap. In DNA, the CDR3 is TGTGCCAGCAGGCGGGACTCCGACTACGAGCAGTACTTC. It specifies CASRRDSDYEQYF.